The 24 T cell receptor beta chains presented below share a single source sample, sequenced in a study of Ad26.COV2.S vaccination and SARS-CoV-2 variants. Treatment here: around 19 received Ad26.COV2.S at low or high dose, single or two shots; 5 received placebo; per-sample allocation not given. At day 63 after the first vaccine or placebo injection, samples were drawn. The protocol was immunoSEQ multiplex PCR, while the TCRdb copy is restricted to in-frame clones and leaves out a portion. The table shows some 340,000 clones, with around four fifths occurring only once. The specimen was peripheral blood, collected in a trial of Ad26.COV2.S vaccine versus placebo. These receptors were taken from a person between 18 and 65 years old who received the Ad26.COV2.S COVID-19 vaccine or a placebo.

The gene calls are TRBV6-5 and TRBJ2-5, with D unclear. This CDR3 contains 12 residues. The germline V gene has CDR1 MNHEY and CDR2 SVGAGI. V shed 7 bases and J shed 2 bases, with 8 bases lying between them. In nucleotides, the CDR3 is TGTGCCAGCATTTGGGGACAAGAGACCCAGTACTTC. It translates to CASIWGQETQYF.

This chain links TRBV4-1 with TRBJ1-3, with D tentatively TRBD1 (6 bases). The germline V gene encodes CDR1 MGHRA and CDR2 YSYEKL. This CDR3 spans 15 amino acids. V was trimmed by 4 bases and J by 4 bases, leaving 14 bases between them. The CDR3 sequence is CASSPWTALGNTIYF. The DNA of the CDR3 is TGCGCCAGCAGCCCGTGGACAGCCCTAGGAAACACCATATATTTT.

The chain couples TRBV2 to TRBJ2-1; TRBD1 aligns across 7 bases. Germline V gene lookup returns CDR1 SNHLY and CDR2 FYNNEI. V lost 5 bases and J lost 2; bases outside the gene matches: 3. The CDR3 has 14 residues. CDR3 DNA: TGTGCCAGCAGTTGGGACAGCGCCTACAATGAGCAGTTCTTC. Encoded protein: CASSWDSAYNEQFF.

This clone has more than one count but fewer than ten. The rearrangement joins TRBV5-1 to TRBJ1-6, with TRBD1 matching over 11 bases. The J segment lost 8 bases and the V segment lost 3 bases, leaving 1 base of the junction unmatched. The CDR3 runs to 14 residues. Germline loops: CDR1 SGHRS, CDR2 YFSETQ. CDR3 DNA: TGCGCCAGCAGCTGGGACAGGGGGGATTCACCCCTCCACTTT. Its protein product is CASSWDRGDSPLHF.

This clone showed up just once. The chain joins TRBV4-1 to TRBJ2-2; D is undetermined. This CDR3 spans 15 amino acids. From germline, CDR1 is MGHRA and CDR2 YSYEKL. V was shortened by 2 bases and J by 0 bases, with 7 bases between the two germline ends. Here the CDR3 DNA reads TGCGCCAGCAGCCAAAACAGCGCGAACACCGGGGAGCTGTTTTTT. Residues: CASSQNSANTGELFF.

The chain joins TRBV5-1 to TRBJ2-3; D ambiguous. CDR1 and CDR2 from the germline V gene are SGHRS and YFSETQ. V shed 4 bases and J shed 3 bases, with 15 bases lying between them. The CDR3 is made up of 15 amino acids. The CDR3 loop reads CASSKAPAGTDTQYF. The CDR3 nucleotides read TGCGCCAGCAGCAAGGCCCCGGCAGGAACAGATACGCAGTATTTT.

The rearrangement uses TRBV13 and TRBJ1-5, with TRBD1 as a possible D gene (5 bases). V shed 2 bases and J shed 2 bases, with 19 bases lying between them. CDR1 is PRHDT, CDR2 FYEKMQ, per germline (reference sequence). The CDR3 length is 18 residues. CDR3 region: CASSLSMGDPRGNQPQHF. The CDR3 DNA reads TGTGCCAGCAGCTTATCGATGGGGGACCCAAGGGGCAATCAGCCCCAGCATTTT.

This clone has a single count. The CDR3, as DNA: TGTGCCAGCGCCCGGGACAGGGAGGACACCGGGGAGCTGTTTTTT. Residues: CASARDREDTGELFF. This chain connects TRBV28 to TRBJ2-2, with TRBD1 matching 9 bases. The germline V gene has CDR1 MDHEN and CDR2 SYDVKM. V lost 8 bases, J lost 3 bases, and 7 bases stayed unmatched. There are 15 residues in the CDR3.

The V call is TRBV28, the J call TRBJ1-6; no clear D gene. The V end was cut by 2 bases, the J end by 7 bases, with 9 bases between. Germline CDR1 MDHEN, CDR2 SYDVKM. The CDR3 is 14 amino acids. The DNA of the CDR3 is TGTGCCAGCAGTTTAGGGCTGAGCAATTCACCCCTCCACTTT. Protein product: CASSLGLSNSPLHF.

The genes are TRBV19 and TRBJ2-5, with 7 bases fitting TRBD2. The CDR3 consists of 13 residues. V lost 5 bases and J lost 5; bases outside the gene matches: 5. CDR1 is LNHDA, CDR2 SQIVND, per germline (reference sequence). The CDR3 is CASSVGGYETQYF. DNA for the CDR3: TGTGCCAGTAGTGTCGGGGGGTACGAGACCCAGTACTTC. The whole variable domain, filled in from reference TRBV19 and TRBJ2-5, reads DGGITQSPKYLFRKEGQNVTLSCEQNLNHDAMYWYRQDPGQGLRLIYYSQIVNDFQKGDIAEGYSVSREKKESFPLTVTSAQKNPTAFYLCASSVGGYETQYFGPGTRLLVL.

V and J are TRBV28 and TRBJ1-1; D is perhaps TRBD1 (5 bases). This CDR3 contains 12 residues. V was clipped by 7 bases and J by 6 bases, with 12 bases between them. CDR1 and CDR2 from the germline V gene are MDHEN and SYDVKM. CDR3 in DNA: TGTGCCAGCAAATTACAGGAGGCTGAAGCTTTCTTT. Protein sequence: CASKLQEAEAFF.

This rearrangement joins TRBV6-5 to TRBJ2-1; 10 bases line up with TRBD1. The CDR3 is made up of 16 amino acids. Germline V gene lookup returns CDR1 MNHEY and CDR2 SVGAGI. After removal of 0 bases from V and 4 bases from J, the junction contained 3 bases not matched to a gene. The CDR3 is CASSYSGTGVYNEQFF. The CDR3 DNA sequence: TGTGCCAGCAGTTACTCCGGGACAGGGGTATACAATGAGCAGTTCTTC.

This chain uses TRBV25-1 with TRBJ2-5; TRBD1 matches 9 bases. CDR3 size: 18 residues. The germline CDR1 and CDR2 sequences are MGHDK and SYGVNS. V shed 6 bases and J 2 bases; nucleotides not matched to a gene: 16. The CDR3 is CASSLAPGQGMGQETQYF. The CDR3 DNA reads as TGTGCCAGCAGCCTCGCCCCGGGACAGGGAATGGGACAAGAGACCCAGTACTTC.

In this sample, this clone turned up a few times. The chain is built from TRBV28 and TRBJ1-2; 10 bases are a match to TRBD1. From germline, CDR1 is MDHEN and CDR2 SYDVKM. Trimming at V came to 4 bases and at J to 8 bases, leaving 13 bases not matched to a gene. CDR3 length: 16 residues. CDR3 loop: CASSSPASTGGVGYTF. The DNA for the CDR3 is TGTGCCAGCAGTTCACCCGCTTCGACAGGGGGCGTAGGCTACACCTTC.

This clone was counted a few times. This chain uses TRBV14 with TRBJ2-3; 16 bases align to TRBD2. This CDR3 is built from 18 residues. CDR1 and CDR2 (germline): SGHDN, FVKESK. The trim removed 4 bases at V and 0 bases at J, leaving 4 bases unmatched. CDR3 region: CASSPGTSGGDSTDTQYF. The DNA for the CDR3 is TGTGCCAGCAGCCCCGGGACTAGCGGGGGGGATAGCACAGATACGCAGTATTTT.

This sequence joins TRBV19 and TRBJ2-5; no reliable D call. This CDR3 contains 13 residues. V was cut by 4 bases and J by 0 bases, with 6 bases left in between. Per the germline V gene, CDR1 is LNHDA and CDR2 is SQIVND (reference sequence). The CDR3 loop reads CASSNTYQETQYF. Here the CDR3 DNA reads TGTGCCAGTAGTAACACGTACCAAGAGACCCAGTACTTC.

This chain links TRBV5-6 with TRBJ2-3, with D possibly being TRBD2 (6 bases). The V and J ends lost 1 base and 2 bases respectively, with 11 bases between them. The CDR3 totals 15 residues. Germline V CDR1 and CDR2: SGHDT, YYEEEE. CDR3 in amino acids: CASSLWRDLTDTQYF. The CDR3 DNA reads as TGTGCCAGCAGCTTGTGGCGGGACCTCACAGATACGCAGTATTTT.

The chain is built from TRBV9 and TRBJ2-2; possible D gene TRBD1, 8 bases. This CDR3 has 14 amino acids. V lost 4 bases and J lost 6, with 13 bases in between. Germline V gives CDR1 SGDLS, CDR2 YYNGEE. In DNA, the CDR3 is TGTGCCAGCAGCCAGGGGGCGGGGGCCGGGGAGCTGTTTTTT. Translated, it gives CASSQGAGAGELFF.

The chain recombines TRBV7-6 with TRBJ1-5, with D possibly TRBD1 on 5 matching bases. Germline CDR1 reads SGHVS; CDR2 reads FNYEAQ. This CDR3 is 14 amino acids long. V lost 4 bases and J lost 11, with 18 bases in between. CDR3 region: CASSSGTLHGAQHF. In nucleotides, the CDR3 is TGTGCCAGCAGCTCCGGGACCCTTCATGGGGCCCAGCATTTT.

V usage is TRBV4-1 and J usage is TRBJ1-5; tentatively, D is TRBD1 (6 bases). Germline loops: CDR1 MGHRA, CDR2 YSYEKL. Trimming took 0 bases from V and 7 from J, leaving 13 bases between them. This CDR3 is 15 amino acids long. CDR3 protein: CASSQDPGAGQPQHF. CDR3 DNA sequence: TGCGCCAGCAGCCAAGATCCGGGGGCAGGACAGCCCCAGCATTTT.

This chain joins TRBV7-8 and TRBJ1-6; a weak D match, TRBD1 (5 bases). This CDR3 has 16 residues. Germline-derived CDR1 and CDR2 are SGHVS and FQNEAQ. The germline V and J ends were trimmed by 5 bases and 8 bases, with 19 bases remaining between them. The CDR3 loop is CASSQGGAAKHSPLHF. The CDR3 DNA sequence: TGTGCCAGCAGCCAAGGTGGGGCGGCTAAGCATTCACCCCTCCACTTT.

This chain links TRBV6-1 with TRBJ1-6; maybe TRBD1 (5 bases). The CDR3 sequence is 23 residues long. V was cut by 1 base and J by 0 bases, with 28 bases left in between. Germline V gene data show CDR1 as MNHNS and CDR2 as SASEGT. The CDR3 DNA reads TGTGCCAGCAGTGAAGGGAGGTTCGTCGGGGAAACAGGATGGCGCTCCTATAATTCACCCCTCCACTTT. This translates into CASSEGRFVGETGWRSYNSPLHF.

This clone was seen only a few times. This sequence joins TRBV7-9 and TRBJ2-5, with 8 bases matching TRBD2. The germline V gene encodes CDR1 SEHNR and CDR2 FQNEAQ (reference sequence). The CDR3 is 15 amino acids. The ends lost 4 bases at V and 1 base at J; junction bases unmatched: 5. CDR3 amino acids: CASSSIAGIQETQYF. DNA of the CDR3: TGTGCCAGCAGCTCGATAGCGGGAATCCAAGAGACCCAGTACTTC.

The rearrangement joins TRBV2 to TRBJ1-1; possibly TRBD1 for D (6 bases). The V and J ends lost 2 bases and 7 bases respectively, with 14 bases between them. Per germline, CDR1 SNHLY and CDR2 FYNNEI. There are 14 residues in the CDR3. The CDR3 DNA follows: TGTGCCAGCAGTGAATGGTTTCAACAGGGTGAAGCTTTCTTT. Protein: CASSEWFQQGEAFF.